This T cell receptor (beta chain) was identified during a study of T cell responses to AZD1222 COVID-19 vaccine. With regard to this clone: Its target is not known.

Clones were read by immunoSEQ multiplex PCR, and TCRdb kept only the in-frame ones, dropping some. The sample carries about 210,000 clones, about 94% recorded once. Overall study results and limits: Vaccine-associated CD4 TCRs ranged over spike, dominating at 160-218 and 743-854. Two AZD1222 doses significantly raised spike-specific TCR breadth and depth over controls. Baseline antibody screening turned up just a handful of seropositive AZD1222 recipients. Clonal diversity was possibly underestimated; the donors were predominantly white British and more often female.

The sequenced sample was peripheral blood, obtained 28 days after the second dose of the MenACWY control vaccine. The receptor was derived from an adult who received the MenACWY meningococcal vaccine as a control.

The CDR3 spells CASSLVSGTANYGYTF. Written as DNA, the CDR3 is TGTGCCAGCAGCTTGGTATCTGGGACAGCTAACTATGGCTACACCTTC. The chain links TRBV5-8 to TRBJ1-2; 7 bases align to TRBD1. Germline V gene sequence: CDR1 SGHTS, CDR2 YDEGEE. This CDR3 has 16 amino acids. The junction had 5 bases not matched to a gene; V was cut back by 0 bases and J by 0 bases.